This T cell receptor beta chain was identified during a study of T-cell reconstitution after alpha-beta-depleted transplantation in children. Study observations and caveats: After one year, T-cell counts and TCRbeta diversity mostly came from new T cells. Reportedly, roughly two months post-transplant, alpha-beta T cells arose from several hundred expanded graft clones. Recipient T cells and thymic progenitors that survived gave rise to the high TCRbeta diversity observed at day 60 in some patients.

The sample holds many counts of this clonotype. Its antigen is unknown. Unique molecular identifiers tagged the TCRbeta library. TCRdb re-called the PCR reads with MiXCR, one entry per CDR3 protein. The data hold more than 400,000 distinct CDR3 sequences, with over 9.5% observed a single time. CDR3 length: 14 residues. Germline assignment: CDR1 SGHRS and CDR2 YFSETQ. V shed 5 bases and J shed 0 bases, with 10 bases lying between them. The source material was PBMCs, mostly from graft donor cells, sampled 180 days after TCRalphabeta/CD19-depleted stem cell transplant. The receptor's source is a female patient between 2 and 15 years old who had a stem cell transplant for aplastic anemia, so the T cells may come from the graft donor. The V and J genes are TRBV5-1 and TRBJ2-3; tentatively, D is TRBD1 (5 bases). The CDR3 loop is CASRQGYSTDTQYF. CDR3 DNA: TGCGCCAGCAGGCAGGGTTACAGCACAGATACGCAGTATTTT.